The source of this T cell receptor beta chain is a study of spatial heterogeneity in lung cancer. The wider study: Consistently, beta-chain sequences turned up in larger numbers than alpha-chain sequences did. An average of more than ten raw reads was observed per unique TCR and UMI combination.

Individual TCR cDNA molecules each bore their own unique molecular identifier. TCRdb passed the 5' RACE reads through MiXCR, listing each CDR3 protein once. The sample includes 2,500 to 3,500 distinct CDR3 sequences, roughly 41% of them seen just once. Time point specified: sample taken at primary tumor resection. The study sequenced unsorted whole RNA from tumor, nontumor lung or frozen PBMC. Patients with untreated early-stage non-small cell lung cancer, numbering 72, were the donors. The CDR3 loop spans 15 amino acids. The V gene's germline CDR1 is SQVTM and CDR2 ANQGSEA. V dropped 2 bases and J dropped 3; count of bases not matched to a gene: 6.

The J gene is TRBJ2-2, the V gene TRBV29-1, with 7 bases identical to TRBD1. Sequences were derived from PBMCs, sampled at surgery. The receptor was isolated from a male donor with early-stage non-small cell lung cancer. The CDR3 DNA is TGCAGCGTTGAAACAGGGGATCGGGACACCGGGGAGCTGTTTTTT. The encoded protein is CSVETGDRDTGELFF.